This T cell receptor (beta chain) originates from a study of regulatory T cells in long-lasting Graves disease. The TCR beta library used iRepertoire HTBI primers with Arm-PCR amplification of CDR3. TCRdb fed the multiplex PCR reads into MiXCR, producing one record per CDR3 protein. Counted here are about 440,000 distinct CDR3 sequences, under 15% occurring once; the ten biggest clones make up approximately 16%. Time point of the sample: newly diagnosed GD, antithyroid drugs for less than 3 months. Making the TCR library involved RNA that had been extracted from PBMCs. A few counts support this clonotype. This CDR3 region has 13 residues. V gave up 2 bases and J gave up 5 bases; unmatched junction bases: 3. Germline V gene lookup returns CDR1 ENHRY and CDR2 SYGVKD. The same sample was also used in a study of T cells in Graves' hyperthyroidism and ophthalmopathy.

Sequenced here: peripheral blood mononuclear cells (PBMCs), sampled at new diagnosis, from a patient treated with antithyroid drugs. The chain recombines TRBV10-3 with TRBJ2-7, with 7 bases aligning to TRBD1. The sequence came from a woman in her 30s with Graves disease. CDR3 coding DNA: TGTGCCATCAGTGAGGACAGGGTCCACGAGCAGTACTTC. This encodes CAISEDRVHEQYF.